This T cell receptor (beta chain) stems from a study of cytomegalovirus exposure and HLA in healthy donors. Study details: An early release of data contained about 85 million unique TCRs, which came from HLA-typed donors. Study results and limitations: Altogether, 164 TCR beta chains were recorded as cytomegalovirus-associated. Roughly even sequencing depth across donors was the assumption behind the presence/absence analyses.

It was with 60 Vbeta and 13 Jbeta primers that the PCR ran. Per the authors' pipeline: An analysis that came later counted some 85 million unique TCR beta chains, approximately 9.9 million shared. Using immunoSEQ multiplex PCR, the repertoire was profiled, and TCRdb retains in-frame clones only, with some absent. From that table come the V and J calls and clone size; the DNA was used to work out D and trimming. The sample includes 130,000 or so clones, 84% of them seen just once. This clone was recorded only once. Antigen unknown. CDR1 and CDR2 (germline): SGDLS, YYNGEE. Trimming removed 4 bases from V and 0 bases from J, with 17 bases in between. The CDR3 has 17 amino acids.

This rearrangement joins TRBV9 to TRBJ1-3; D not resolved. The receptor comes from a woman aged 18 to 35 in good health and CMV-seropositive. The specimen sequenced was PBMCs. The CDR3 here is CASSHSPTFSSGNTIYF. CDR3 DNA: TGTGCCAGCAGCCACTCTCCGACATTTTCCTCTGGAAACACCATATATTTT.